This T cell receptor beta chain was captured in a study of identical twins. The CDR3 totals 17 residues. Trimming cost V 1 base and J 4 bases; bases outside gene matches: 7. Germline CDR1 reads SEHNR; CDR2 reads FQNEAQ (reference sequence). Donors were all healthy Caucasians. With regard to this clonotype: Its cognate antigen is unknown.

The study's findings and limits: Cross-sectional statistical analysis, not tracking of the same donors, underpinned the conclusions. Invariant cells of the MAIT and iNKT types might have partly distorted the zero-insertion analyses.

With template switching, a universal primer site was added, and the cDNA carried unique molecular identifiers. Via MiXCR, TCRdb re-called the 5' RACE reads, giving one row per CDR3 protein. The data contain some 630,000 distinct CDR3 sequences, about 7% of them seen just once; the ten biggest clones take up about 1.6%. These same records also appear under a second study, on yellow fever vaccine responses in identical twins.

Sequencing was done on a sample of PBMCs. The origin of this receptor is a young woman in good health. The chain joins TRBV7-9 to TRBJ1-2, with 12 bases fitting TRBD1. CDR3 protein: CASSLEAGTGGRYGYTF. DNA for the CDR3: TGTGCCAGCAGCTTAGAAGCCGGGACAGGGGGCCGCTATGGCTACACCTTC.